These 11 T cell receptor beta chains share one sample of origin, sequenced in a study of blood T cell repertoires in COVID-19. Assay: immunoSEQ multiplex PCR; the TCRdb copy retains only in-frame clones and omits some. The data contain about 200,000 clones, over 75% of them seen just once; the ten biggest clones take up about 7.7%. Source material: PBMCs or T cells enriched from blood (not recorded which). All receptors derive from a middle-aged woman with acute COVID-19.

The chain carries TRBV11-3 and TRBJ1-5; D is unclear. The germline CDR1 and CDR2 sequences are SGHNT and YENEEA. Trimming shortened V by 0 bases and J by 1 base, and 22 bases separated the two germline ends. This CDR3 is 20 amino acids long. CDR3 region: CASSLEAGVGGSLSNQPQHF. DNA for the CDR3: TGTGCCAGCAGCTTAGAAGCAGGTGTTGGTGGGTCGTTGAGCAATCAGCCCCAGCATTTT.

This clone was counted only a few times. The chain recombines TRBV7-2 with TRBJ1-2, with 8 positions matching TRBD1. Per germline, CDR1 SGHTA and CDR2 FQGNSA. The V gene end was trimmed by 5 bases and the J gene end by 3 bases; junction bases not matched to a gene: 2. The CDR3 totals 13 residues. The chain's CDR3 is CASSVQGDYGYTF. The DNA of the CDR3 is TGTGCCAGCAGCGTACAGGGGGACTATGGCTACACCTTC.

This clone has a single count. V and J are TRBV5-1 and TRBJ1-1, with 9 bases identical to TRBD1. The CDR3 consists of 19 residues. Germline V lookup: CDR1 SGHRS, CDR2 YFSETQ. The junction had 15 bases not matched to a gene; V was cut back by 3 bases and J by 0 bases. The CDR3 nucleotides are TGCGCCAGCAGCTACGGGCTAGGTGGGACAGGGAAGTTGAACACTGAAGCTTTCTTT. Translation gives CASSYGLGGTGKLNTEAFF. Full variable domain (rest looked up from reference TRBV5-1 and TRBJ1-1): KAGVTQTPRYLIKTRGQQVTLSCSPISGHRSVSWYQQTPGQGLQFLFEYFSETQRNKGNFPGRFSGRQFSNSRSEMNVSTLELGDSALYLCASSYGLGGTGKLNTEAFFGQGTRLTVV.

The chain employs TRBV3-1 (or the pseudogene TRBV3-2) and TRBJ2-7, with D hard to call. The CDR3 is 14 amino acids. Germline-derived CDR1 and CDR2 are LGHDT and YNNKEL (reference sequence). V was pared by 3 bases and J by 2 bases, with 11 bases between. CDR3 sequence: CASSHKPGPYEQYF. The CDR3, as DNA: TGTGCCAGCAGCCATAAACCAGGCCCCTACGAGCAGTACTTC.

This clone is a singleton in its sample. The genes are TRBV6-1 and TRBJ2-1; 14 bases align to TRBD2. Unmatched junction bases numbered 4, after V lost 4 bases and J lost 11 bases. Germline CDR1 is MNHNS and CDR2 is SASEGT. This CDR3 has 14 residues. The CDR3, as DNA: TGTGCCAGCAGTGGACTAGCGGGAGGGAGGAAGCAGTTCTTC. Its translation is CASSGLAGGRKQFF.

This chain links TRBV29-1 with TRBJ2-2, with D perhaps TRBD2 (5 bases). Trimming took 7 bases from V and 4 from J, leaving 10 bases between them. Germline loops: CDR1 SQVTM, CDR2 ANQGSEA. The CDR3 covers 12 residues. The CDR3 DNA follows: TGCAGCGGAGGAGGTGTCACCGGGGAGCTGTTTTTT. Its protein is CSGGGVTGELFF.

The chain uses TRBV19 and TRBJ2-1; TRBD2 might be the D (8 bases). Between the trimmed V and J ends, which lost 5 bases and 6 bases, there was a span of 17 bases. The CDR3 covers 15 residues. Germline V gene data show CDR1 as LNHDA and CDR2 as SQIVND (reference sequence). CDR3 region: CASSQGGTSLNEQFF. The CDR3 bases are TGTGCCAGTAGTCAGGGGGGGACTAGTCTCAATGAGCAGTTCTTC.

The chain recombines TRBV27 with TRBJ1-5; TRBD1 is a possible D gene (5 bases). Germline V gene sequence: CDR1 MNHEY, CDR2 SMNVEV (reference sequence). The CDR3 has 14 residues. Deletions cut 5 bases from V and 4 bases from J, with 12 bases between. The CDR3 here is CASSPNGGNQPQHF. DNA of the CDR3: TGTGCCAGCAGTCCCAACGGGGGGAATCAGCCCCAGCATTTT.

The chain uses TRBV28 and TRBJ1-1; unclear D gene. CDR1 is MDHEN and CDR2 is SYDVKM in the germline V gene. The CDR3 totals 14 residues. V was trimmed by 6 bases and J by 0 bases, leaving 11 bases between them. The chain's CDR3 is CASSWATMNTEAFF. CDR3 nucleotides: TGTGCCAGCAGCTGGGCGACGATGAACACTGAAGCTTTCTTT.

The chain carries TRBV12-5 and TRBJ2-1, with 9 bases identical to TRBD1. The length of the CDR3 is 16 residues. With 1 base clipped from V and 6 bases from J, the junction kept 7 bases outside the gene matches. Germline CDR1 reads LGHNT; CDR2 reads FRNRAP. CDR3: CASGLGQGGISNEQFF. Written as DNA, the CDR3 is TGTGCTAGTGGTTTGGGACAGGGGGGGATTAGCAATGAGCAGTTCTTC.

The chain combines TRBV9 with TRBJ2-1; TRBD1 matches 8 bases. Germline loops: CDR1 SGDLS, CDR2 YYNGEE. This CDR3 contains 14 residues. J lost 8 bases, V lost 0 bases, and 4 bases had no gene match. This CDR3 reads CASSVGTGLDEQFF. CDR3 nucleotides: TGTGCCAGCAGCGTAGGGACAGGGCTGGATGAGCAGTTCTTC. The entire variable domain, with the rest obtained from reference TRBV9 and TRBJ2-1, is as follows: DSGVTQTPKHLITATGQRVTLRCSPRSGDLSVYWYQQSLDQGLQFLIQYYNGEERAKGNILERFSAQQFPDLHSELNLSSLELGDSALYFCASSVGTGLDEQFFGPGTRLTVL.